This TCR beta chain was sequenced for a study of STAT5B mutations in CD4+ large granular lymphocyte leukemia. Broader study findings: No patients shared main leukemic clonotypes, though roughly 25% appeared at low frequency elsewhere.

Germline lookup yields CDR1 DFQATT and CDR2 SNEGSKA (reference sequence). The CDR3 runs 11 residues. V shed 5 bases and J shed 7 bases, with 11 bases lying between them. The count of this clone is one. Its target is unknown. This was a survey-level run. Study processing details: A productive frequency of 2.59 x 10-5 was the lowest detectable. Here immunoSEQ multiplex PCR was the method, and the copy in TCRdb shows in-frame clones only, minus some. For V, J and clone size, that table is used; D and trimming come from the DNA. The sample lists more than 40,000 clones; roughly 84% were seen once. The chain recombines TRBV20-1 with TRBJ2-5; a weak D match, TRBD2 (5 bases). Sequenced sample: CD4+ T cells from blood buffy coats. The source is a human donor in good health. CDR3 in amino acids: CSAPYRGTQYF. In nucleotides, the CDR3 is TGCAGTGCTCCATACCGGGGGACCCAGTACTTC.